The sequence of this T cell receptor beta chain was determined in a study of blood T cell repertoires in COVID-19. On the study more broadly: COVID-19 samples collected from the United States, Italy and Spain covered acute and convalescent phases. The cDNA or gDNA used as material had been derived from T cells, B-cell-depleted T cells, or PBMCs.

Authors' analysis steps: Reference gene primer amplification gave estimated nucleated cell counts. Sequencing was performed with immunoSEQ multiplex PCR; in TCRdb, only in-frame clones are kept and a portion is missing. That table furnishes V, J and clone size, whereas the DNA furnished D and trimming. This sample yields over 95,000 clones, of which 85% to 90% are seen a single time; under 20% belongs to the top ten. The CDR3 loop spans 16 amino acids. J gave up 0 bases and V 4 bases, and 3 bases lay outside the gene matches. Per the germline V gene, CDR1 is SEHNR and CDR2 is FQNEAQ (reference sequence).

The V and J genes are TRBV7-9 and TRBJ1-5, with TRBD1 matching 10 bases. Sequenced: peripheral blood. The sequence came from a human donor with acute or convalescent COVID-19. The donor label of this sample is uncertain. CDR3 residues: CASSSRDRGSNQPQHF. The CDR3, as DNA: TGTGCCAGCAGCTCGCGGGACAGGGGTAGCAATCAGCCCCAGCATTTT. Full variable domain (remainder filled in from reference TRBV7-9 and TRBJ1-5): DTGVSQNPRHKITKRGQNVTFRCDPISEHNRLYWYRQTLGQGPEFLTYFQNEAQLEKSRLLSDRFSAERPKGSFSTLEIQRTEQGDSAMYLCASSSRDRGSNQPQHFGDGTRLSIL.